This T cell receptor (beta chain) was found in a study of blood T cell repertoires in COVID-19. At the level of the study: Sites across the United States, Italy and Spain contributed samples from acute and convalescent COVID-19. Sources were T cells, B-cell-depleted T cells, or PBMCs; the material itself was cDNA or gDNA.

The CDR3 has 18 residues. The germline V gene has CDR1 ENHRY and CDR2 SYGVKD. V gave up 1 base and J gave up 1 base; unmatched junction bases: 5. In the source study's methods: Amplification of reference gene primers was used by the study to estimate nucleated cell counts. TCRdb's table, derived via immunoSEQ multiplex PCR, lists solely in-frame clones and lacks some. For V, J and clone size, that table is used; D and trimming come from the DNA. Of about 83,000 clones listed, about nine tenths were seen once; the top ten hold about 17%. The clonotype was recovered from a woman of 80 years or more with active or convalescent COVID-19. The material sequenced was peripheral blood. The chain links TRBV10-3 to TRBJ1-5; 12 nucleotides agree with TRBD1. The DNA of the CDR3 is TGTGCCATCAGTGAGTTGGGACAGGGGGCCTCAAGCAATCAGCCCCAGCATTTT. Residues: CAISELGQGASSNQPQHF.